The 13 T cell receptor beta chains listed next were all sequenced from one sample in a study of vaccination and CD4 T cells after COVID-19. Noted treatment: approximately nine-day PBMC culture with coronavirus spike peptide pools or control peptides (ViraFEST assay). Ahead of the COVID-19 pandemic (2011-2018), the CD4+ T cells of the unexposed donor were collected. The Oncomine TCR Beta short-read assay sequenced DNA from cultured CD4+ T cells. TCRdb redid the calling of the PCR reads with MiXCR, one entry per CDR3 protein. The table shows about 8,000 distinct CDR3 sequences, with around 40% occurring only once. These receptors have no known antigen. The sequencing input was CD4+ T cells from blood, cultured in vitro. These receptors were collected from a human donor in good health.

CDR3 sequence reads: CASSAGGTEAFF. DNA for the CDR3: TGTGCCAGCTCAGCAGGCGGCACTGAAGCTTTCTTT. This chain uses TRBV18 with TRBJ1-1; no clear D. Looked up from germline, CDR1 is KGHSH and CDR2 is LQKENI. Trimming took 5 bases from V and 4 from J, leaving 8 bases between them. This CDR3 has 12 amino acids.

This chain joins TRBV7-3 and TRBJ1-6; no definite D call. The germline V and J ends were trimmed by 1 base and 6 bases, with 10 bases remaining between them. The CDR3 consists of 15 residues. CDR1 SGHTA and CDR2 FQGTGA come from the germline V gene. The CDR3 sequence is CASSLNPEPNSPLHF. CDR3 bases: TGTGCCAGCAGCTTAAATCCAGAACCTAATTCACCCCTCCACTTT. Using reference TRBV7-3 and TRBJ1-6 for the parts outside the CDR3, the full variable domain is GAGVSQTPSNKVTEKGKYVELRCDPISGHTALYWYRQSLGQGPEFLIYFQGTGAADDSGLPNDRFFAVRPEGSVSTLKIQRTERGDSAVYLCASSLNPEPNSPLHFGNGTRLTVT.

In its sample, this clonotype is medium-sized (0.01 to 0.1%). The V and J genes are TRBV27 and TRBJ2-3; possible D gene TRBD2, 6 bases. Trimming removed 3 bases at V and 4 bases at J, with 14 bases between. CDR3 length: 15 amino acids. CDR1 is MNHEY, CDR2 SMNVEV, per germline (reference sequence). This CDR3 reads CASSFGGRYADTQYF. CDR3 bases: TGTGCCAGCAGTTTTGGGGGGAGGTATGCAGATACGCAGTATTTT.

V is TRBV6-1 and J is TRBJ1-1; D is possibly TRBD1 (5 bases). Germline CDR1 and CDR2: MNHNS and SASEGT. This CDR3 is 15 amino acids long. V was pared by 7 bases and J by 1 base, with 16 bases between. The CDR3, as DNA: TGTGCCAGCAACTCCGCAGGGTTACCGAACACTGAAGCTTTCTTT. This sequence encodes CASNSAGLPNTEAFF.

The V gene is TRBV7-8, the J gene TRBJ1-5; TRBD1 aligns across 8 bases. The junction had 9 bases not matched to a gene; V was cut back by 5 bases and J by 0 bases. Germline V gene lookup returns CDR1 SGHVS and CDR2 FQNEAQ. The CDR3 extends over 17 amino acids. This CDR3 is CASSGRTGTYSNQPQHF. The CDR3 coding sequence is TGTGCCAGCAGCGGCCGGACAGGGACTTATAGCAATCAGCCCCAGCATTTT.

V usage is TRBV10-3 and J usage is TRBJ1-1; 7 nucleotides align to TRBD1. After removal of 8 bases from V and 3 bases from J, the junction contained 18 bases not matched to a gene. This CDR3 is built from 17 residues. Germline lookup yields CDR1 ENHRY and CDR2 SYGVKD. CDR3 region: CAISRGRGQPLDTEAFF. The CDR3 DNA reads as TGTGCCATCTCGCGGGGGAGGGGACAGCCCCTTGACACTGAAGCTTTCTTT.

This clonotype was seen a few times. The V call is TRBV7-9, the J call TRBJ1-1; tentative D call: TRBD1 (6 bases). Trimming shortened V by 7 bases and J by 2 bases, and 20 bases separated the two germline ends. This CDR3 is 16 amino acids long. CDR1 SEHNR and CDR2 FQNEAQ come from the germline V gene (reference sequence). The CDR3 region has the DNA TGTGCCAGCACCCCCCGGGGGAGGACAGAAAACACTGAAGCTTTCTTT. Translation: CASTPRGRTENTEAFF. The variable domain in full, with the rest retrieved from reference TRBV7-9 and TRBJ1-1, is DTGVSQNPRHKITKRGQNVTFRCDPISEHNRLYWYRQTLGQGPEFLTYFQNEAQLEKSRLLSDRFSAERPKGSFSTLEIQRTEQGDSAMYLCASTPRGRTENTEAFFGQGTRLTVV.

The chain has TRBV5-1 and TRBJ2-7; 7 bases match TRBD1. Germline CDR1 SGHRS, CDR2 YFSETQ. Trimming took 1 base from V and 6 from J; bases not matched to a gene: 1. The CDR3 sequence is 12 residues long. The CDR3 region has the DNA TGCGCCAGCAGCTTGACAGGGGCCGAGCAGTACTTC. Residues: CASSLTGAEQYF.

The chain has TRBV12-3 or TRBV12-4 and TRBJ1-1; no definite D call. Between the trimmed V and J ends, which lost 3 bases and 2 bases, there was a span of 10 bases. There are 14 residues in the CDR3. CDR3 sequence reads: CASSLLGSNTEAFF. CDR3 DNA sequence: TGTGCCAGCAGTTTGTTGGGGTCAAACACTGAAGCTTTCTTT.

The V call is TRBV7-2, the J call TRBJ2-7; D uncertain. Germline lookup yields CDR1 SGHTA and CDR2 FQGNSA. The CDR3 is made up of 14 amino acids. V dropped 1 base and J dropped 4 bases, with 11 bases sitting between them. CDR3 amino acids: CASSLESSGYEQYF. CDR3 coding DNA: TGTGCCAGCAGCTTAGAATCTTCCGGGTACGAGCAGTACTTC. The full variable domain, rest sourced from reference TRBV7-2 and TRBJ2-7, is GAGVSQSPSNKVTEKGKDVELRCDPISGHTALYWYRQSLGQGLEFLIYFQGNSAPDKSGLPSDRFSAERTGGSVSTLTIQRTQQEDSAVYLCASSLESSGYEQYFGPGTRLTVT.

The chain links TRBV6-5 to TRBJ1-5, with TRBD1 matching over 8 bases. The J segment lost 7 bases and the V segment lost 2 bases, leaving 19 bases of the junction unmatched. CDR3 size: 19 residues. Germline CDR1 reads MNHEY; CDR2 reads SVGAGI. CDR3 protein: CASSYPGLTVGQGMQPQHF. DNA of the CDR3: TGTGCCAGCAGTTACCCGGGACTCACGGTTGGACAGGGAATGCAGCCCCAGCATTTT.

This clonotype is classed as large. The chain carries TRBV27 and TRBJ1-1; 9 bases are shared with TRBD1. V was pared by 4 bases and J by 10 bases, with 10 bases of the junction left unmatched. The CDR3 consists of 14 residues. Germline V gene sequence: CDR1 MNHEY, CDR2 SMNVEV (reference sequence). In DNA form, the CDR3 reads TGTGCCAGCAGTTCTTGGGGACAGGGCTCTGGAGCTTTCTTT. Protein: CASSSWGQGSGAFF.

This clonotype was counted between two and nine times. The rearrangement joins TRBV6-2 or TRBV6-3 to TRBJ1-5; 8 bases align to TRBD1. CDR1 is MNHEY, CDR2 SVGEGT, per germline. V trimming: 6 bases; J trimming: 9 bases; junction bases outside the gene matches: 10. This CDR3 spans 14 amino acids. The CDR3 region is CASSHGQGAWPQHF. DNA for the CDR3: TGTGCCAGCAGCCATGGACAGGGAGCTTGGCCCCAGCATTTT.